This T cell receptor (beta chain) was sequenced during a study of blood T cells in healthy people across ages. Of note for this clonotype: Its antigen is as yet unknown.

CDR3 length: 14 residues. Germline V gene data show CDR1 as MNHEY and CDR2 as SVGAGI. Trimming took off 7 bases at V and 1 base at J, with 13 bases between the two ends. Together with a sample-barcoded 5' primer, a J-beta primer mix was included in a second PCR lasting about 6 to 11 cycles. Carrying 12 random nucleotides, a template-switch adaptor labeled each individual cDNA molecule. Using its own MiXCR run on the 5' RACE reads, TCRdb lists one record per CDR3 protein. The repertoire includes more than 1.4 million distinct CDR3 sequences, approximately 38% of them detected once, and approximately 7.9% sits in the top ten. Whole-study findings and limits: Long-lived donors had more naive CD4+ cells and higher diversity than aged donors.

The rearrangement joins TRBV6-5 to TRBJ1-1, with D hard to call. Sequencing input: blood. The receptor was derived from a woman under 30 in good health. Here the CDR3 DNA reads TGTGCCAGCACCACGGGATCGAAGAACACTGAAGCTTTCTTT. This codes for CASTTGSKNTEAFF.